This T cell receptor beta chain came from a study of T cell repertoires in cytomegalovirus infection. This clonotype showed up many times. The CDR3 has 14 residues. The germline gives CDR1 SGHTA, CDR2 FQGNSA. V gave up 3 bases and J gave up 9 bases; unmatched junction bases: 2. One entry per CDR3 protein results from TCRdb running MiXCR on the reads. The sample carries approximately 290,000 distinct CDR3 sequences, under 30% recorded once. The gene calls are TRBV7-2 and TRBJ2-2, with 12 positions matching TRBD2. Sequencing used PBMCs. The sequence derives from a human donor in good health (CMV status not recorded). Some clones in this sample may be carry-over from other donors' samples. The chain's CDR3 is CASSFTSGRWELFF. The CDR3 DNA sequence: TGTGCCAGCAGCTTCACTAGCGGGAGGTGGGAGCTGTTTTTT.